These 21 T cell receptor beta chains share one sample of origin, sequenced in a study of early T cells in non-severe SARS-CoV-2 infection. Each CDR3 protein is one row after TCRdb ran MiXCR on the 5' RACE reads. The data show about 39,000 distinct CDR3 sequences, about 7% seen once. Sequences were obtained from whole blood. These receptors were collected from an adult who was a healthcare worker with PCR-confirmed SARS-CoV-2 infection or an uninfected control (not recorded which).

In this sample, this clonotype turned up many times. V gene TRBV7-2 combines with J gene TRBJ1-2, with TRBD1 identical over 8 bases. CDR1 is SGHTA, CDR2 FQGNSA, per germline. V was pared by 5 bases and J by 5 bases, with 10 bases of the junction left unmatched. This CDR3 has 15 amino acids. In nucleotides, the CDR3 is TGTGCCAGCAGCCCAATCGGACAGGGAGAGTATGGCTACACCTTC. As protein: CASSPIGQGEYGYTF.

This clonotype has only a few counts. The chain recombines TRBV7-9 with TRBJ1-2, with 7 bases fitting TRBD1. The CDR3 is 15 residues long. The germline CDR1 and CDR2 sequences are SEHNR and FQNEAQ (reference sequence). The V segment lost 2 bases and the J segment 6 bases; nucleotides outside the gene matches: 9. This CDR3 reads CASSLSPRGMNGYTF. CDR3 in DNA: TGTGCCAGCAGCTTATCCCCCAGGGGGATGAATGGCTACACCTTC. Variable domain in full (rest from reference TRBV7-9 and TRBJ1-2): DTGVSQNPRHKITKRGQNVTFRCDPISEHNRLYWYRQTLGQGPEFLTYFQNEAQLEKSRLLSDRFSAERPKGSFSTLEIQRTEQGDSAMYLCASSLSPRGMNGYTFGSGTRLTVV.

This clonotype was detected a few times. The CDR3 here is CASSILAGGREQYF. In DNA form, the CDR3 reads TGTGCCAGCAGTATTCTAGCGGGGGGAAGGGAGCAGTACTTC. The gene calls are TRBV27 and TRBJ2-7, with TRBD2 matching over 11 bases. Trimming took 5 bases from V and 7 from J; bases not matched to a gene: 7. The germline gives CDR1 MNHEY, CDR2 SMNVEV (reference sequence). The CDR3 is made up of 14 amino acids.

This rearrangement joins TRBV7-9 to TRBJ2-7; 11 bases line up with TRBD2. The V gene's germline CDR1 is SEHNR and CDR2 FQNEAQ (reference sequence). The CDR3 extends over 17 amino acids. V shed 5 bases and J 1 base; nucleotides not matched to a gene: 10. As DNA, the CDR3 is TGTGCCAGCAGCCCTCTAAAGGGACTAGCGGCTTCCTACGAGCAGTACTTC. This gives the protein CASSPLKGLAASYEQYF.

This clonotype has ten or more counts. The gene calls are TRBV3-1 and TRBJ1-2, with 8 bases that match TRBD1. This CDR3 has 14 residues. The V gene's germline CDR1 is LGHDT and CDR2 YNNKEL (reference sequence). The J segment lost 9 bases and the V segment lost 0 bases, leaving 6 bases of the junction unmatched. The CDR3: CASSQDWTGRSYTF. In DNA form, the CDR3 reads TGTGCCAGCAGCCAAGATTGGACAGGGAGAAGCTACACCTTC.

The rearrangement joins TRBV5-1 to TRBJ1-6, with D perhaps TRBD1 (5 bases). The CDR3 spans 14 residues. CDR1 and CDR2 from the germline V gene are SGHRS and YFSETQ. Trimming took 0 bases from V and 5 from J, leaving 6 bases between them. The chain's CDR3 is CASSLEGHNSPLHF. DNA for the CDR3: TGCGCCAGCAGCTTGGAGGGACATAATTCACCCCTCCACTTT. Supplemented by reference TRBV5-1 and TRBJ1-6, the full variable domain reads KAGVTQTPRYLIKTRGQQVTLSCSPISGHRSVSWYQQTPGQGLQFLFEYFSETQRNKGNFPGRFSGRQFSNSRSEMNVSTLELGDSALYLCASSLEGHNSPLHFGNGTRLTVT.

The chain links TRBV28 to TRBJ2-3; the D gene is possibly TRBD1 (6 bases). This CDR3 region has 14 residues. Germline CDR1 MDHEN, CDR2 SYDVKM. CDR3 in DNA: TGTGAGGCCCCCACGCAGGACAGAACAGATACGCAGTATTTT. Its protein is CEAPTQDRTDTQYF.

This clonotype was counted a few times. The genes are TRBV4-2 and TRBJ1-1; tentative D call: TRBD1 (6 bases). CDR3 length: 16 residues. The V gene's germline CDR1 is LGHNA and CDR2 YNFKEQ. V was pared by 2 bases and J by 9 bases, with 22 bases between. The CDR3 here is CASSQPEAGAQGQAFF. Here the CDR3 DNA reads TGTGCCAGCAGCCAACCTGAGGCAGGGGCGCAGGGGCAAGCTTTCTTT.

In this sample, this clonotype turned up many times. The chain joins TRBV20-1 to TRBJ2-3, with TRBD2 identical over 7 bases. The CDR3 is 14 residues long. Germline loops: CDR1 DFQATT, CDR2 SNEGSKA (reference sequence). V lost 6 bases, J lost 0 bases, and 6 bases stayed unmatched. CDR3 bases: TGCAGTGCAGGGAGCGGGGTTAGCACAGATACGCAGTATTTT. Its translation is CSAGSGVSTDTQYF.

The chain uses TRBV29-1 and TRBJ2-3; perhaps TRBD2 as D (6 bases). The CDR3 is 12 amino acids. In germline, CDR1 is SQVTM, CDR2 ANQGSEA. V lost 6 bases to trimming and J lost 3 bases, with 10 bases between them. CDR3: CSVPRGTDTQYF. DNA of the CDR3: TGCAGCGTACCCCGGGGGACAGATACGCAGTATTTT.

This clonotype occurred a few times. CDR3 in DNA: TGTGCCAGCAGTTTATTTGGCGGGGACGTTGTAGCAGATACGCAGTATTTT. Translating it yields CASSLFGGDVVADTQYF. The chain joins TRBV28 to TRBJ2-3, with a tentative D call TRBD2 (6 bases). The CDR3 extends over 17 amino acids. Trimming shortened V by 1 base and J by 4 bases, and 18 bases separated the two germline ends. Germline lookup yields CDR1 MDHEN and CDR2 SYDVKM.

This clonotype was recorded many times. The rearrangement links TRBV27 to TRBJ2-1; possibly TRBD1 for D (6 bases). The germline CDR1 and CDR2 sequences are MNHEY and SMNVEV (reference sequence). Trimming cost V 6 bases and J 2 bases, with 14 bases left between them. The CDR3 covers 15 residues. CDR3 sequence reads: CASSAAAGAYNEQFF. The CDR3 DNA reads TGTGCCAGCAGCGCGGCGGCAGGGGCCTACAATGAGCAGTTCTTC.

This clonotype was recorded at least ten times. The V call is TRBV4-1, the J call TRBJ2-5; D call uncertain. CDR3 length equals 15 residues. The V gene's germline CDR1 is MGHRA and CDR2 YSYEKL. V was trimmed by 3 bases and J by 5 bases, leaving 16 bases between them. The CDR3 DNA is TGCGCCAGCAGCCATCCAGATATATCACCGGAGACCCAGTACTTC. It encodes CASSHPDISPETQYF.

The chain is built from TRBV10-2 and TRBJ1-3, with D perhaps TRBD1 (5 bases). CDR3 length: 19 amino acids. V shed 6 bases and J shed 0 bases, with 24 bases lying between them. Germline CDR1 is WSHSY and CDR2 is SAAADI. CDR3 sequence: CASREVVQGTLFSGNTIYF. For the CDR3, the DNA is TGCGCCAGCAGAGAGGTCGTACAAGGGACCCTGTTCTCTGGAAACACCATATATTTT.

The rearrangement uses TRBV20-1 and TRBJ2-7, with D hard to call. V lost 0 bases to trimming and J lost 3 bases, with 15 bases between them. This CDR3 comprises 15 residues. Germline values: CDR1 DFQATT, CDR2 SNEGSKA (reference sequence). The CDR3 DNA reads TGCAGTGCTAGAGATCTATTGGCGGCTGGCTACGAGCAGTACTTC. The encoded protein is CSARDLLAAGYEQYF.

This clonotype was counted at least ten times. V usage is TRBV27 and J usage is TRBJ2-2; D may be TRBD1 or TRBD2 (5 bases each). The CDR3 loop spans 12 amino acids. V shed 6 bases and J shed 8 bases, with 10 bases lying between them. In germline, CDR1 is MNHEY, CDR2 SMNVEV (reference sequence). CDR3 nucleotides: TGTGCCAGCAGGAGGGGTGTTGGGGAGCTGTTTTTT. Its translation is CASRRGVGELFF.

This clonotype appeared many times. This chain uses TRBV2 with TRBJ2-2; D call uncertain. V was trimmed by 3 bases and J by 3 bases, leaving 2 bases between them. Germline V gives CDR1 SNHLY, CDR2 FYNNEI. The CDR3 has 12 residues. The CDR3 reads CASSDYTGELFF. The CDR3 DNA follows: TGTGCCAGCAGTGACTACACCGGGGAGCTGTTTTTT.

This clonotype was seen at least ten times. V and J are TRBV6-6 and TRBJ2-3; 10 bases agree with TRBD2. Trimming took 6 bases from V and 2 from J; bases not matched to a gene: 8. Germline assignment: CDR1 MNHNY and CDR2 SVGAGI (reference sequence). The CDR3 totals 16 residues. CDR3: CASSKLAGGITDTQYF. The CDR3 bases are TGTGCCAGCAGCAAATTAGCGGGGGGTATCACAGATACGCAGTATTTT.

This clonotype has at least ten counts. CDR3 sequence (DNA): TGTGCCAGCAGTCCCTCCCCGGGGAAGCCCTCCTACAATGAGCAGTTCTTC. Encoded protein: CASSPSPGKPSYNEQFF. The rearrangement uses TRBV12-3 or TRBV12-4 and TRBJ2-1; a weak D match, TRBD2 (5 bases). With 5 bases removed from V and 0 bases from J, the gap between germline ends came to 17 bases. The CDR3 covers 17 residues.

In its sample, this clonotype was seen a few times. The CDR3 reads CASSDRVNTEAFF. The CDR3 DNA is TGTGCCAGCAGTGACCGGGTTAACACTGAAGCTTTCTTT. This chain connects TRBV6-4 to TRBJ1-1; D gene unclear. Germline values: CDR1 MRHNA, CDR2 SNTAGT. The CDR3 consists of 13 residues. The V and J ends lost 2 bases and 2 bases respectively, with 6 bases between them.

This clonotype was counted ten times or more. This chain connects TRBV9 to TRBJ1-6; D gene uncertain. The CDR3 length is 14 residues. Trimming left V 4 bases short and J 5 bases short, with 10 bases between. Germline V gives CDR1 SGDLS, CDR2 YYNGEE. The CDR3 nucleotides are TGTGCCAGCAGCAGAGAAGTACATAATTCACCCCTCCACTTT. The encoded protein is CASSREVHNSPLHF.